This T cell receptor beta chain was obtained from a study of shared clonotypes between healthy human individuals (TCRdb year 2020). With regard to the full study: The cohort comprised two women and three men aged 18 to 49 years. To increase sequencing depth and limit assay-specific biases, different laboratories used diverse techniques to prepare libraries and sequence TCR repertoires. Between about 0.94 and 8.9 billion PBMCs per donor were obtained by leukapheresis. To estimate repertoire size and how much clonotype sharing occurs between individuals, the study deeply sequenced the blood TCR repertoires of roughly 5 healthy adults. For each donor, three plates each were used for CD4 naive and CD4 memory, two plates were used for CD8 naive, and one plate was used for CD8 memory.

The CDR3 runs 15 amino acids, cysteine and phenylalanine included. Just CDR3 DNA is preserved here, 45 bases in frame from base 1. Trimming at the junction amounts to 1 base on V and 6 bases on J, and the germline ends lie 13 bases apart. In the germline V gene, CDR1 corresponds to SGHTA and CDR2 to FQGNSA. Using the deep immunoSEQ assay, multiplex PCR amplified TCR CDR3 regions from genomic DNA. Extracted genomic DNA from each cell subset was spread evenly across all wells of several immunoSEQ 96-well plates, with each plate serving as a replicate. Each replicate PCR for sorted subsets received about 180 ng genomic DNA, equal to tens of thousands of T cell genomes. Purified libraries were measured with a Qubit 3.0 fluorometer, size-checked on a Bioanalyzer 2100, and measured again with the KAPA Library Quantification kit. A separate single-read 150-cycle Illumina NextSeq 550 flow cell was used to sequence each immunoSEQ 96-well plate. Turning to the authors' computational methods: Because only junctional sequences without quality scores were contained in the immunoSEQ output, filtering matching that applied to full-length reads could not be performed. Sequences were annotated with PyIR, a Python wrapper for IgBLAST v1.9, using IMGT germline references to assign V/J genes and CDR3. Reads were removed for weak V/J assignments (E-value above 1e-6), missing CDR3, stop codons, out-of-frame junctions, or ambiguous translated residues. V3J clonotypes were defined as sequences sharing an identical inferred V gene, J gene, and CDR3 amino acid sequence. Percentage overlap between repertoires was calculated by dividing the number of shared unique clonotypes by the size of the smaller repertoire. Three approaches were used to assess repertoire richness: RTK rarefaction, the Chao1 estimator, and Recon v2.1 estimates of unobserved clonotypes. OLGA was used to compute generation probabilities for all TCRbeta clonotypes that the gDNA method yielded from a handful of donors. Held by TCRdb, this immuneACCESS table contains in-frame sequences only and omits some clones. Under half of the omission traces to an unresolved V gene where checked; the cause of the rest is unknown. That table gives V, J and clone size, and the DNA gave D and trimming. The table for this sample lists under 1,100,000 clones; approximately 68% of them were counted only once. The ten largest clones capture about 1.5% of the sample.

What the work shows at the level of the full study, not this receptor alone: Clonotypes shared by all four sorted-subset donors showed higher generation probabilities than non-shared clonotypes. Across a handful of donors, approximately 5% of naive CD4, roughly 3.5% of naive CD8, under 2.5% of memory CD4, and approximately 0.42% of memory CD8 clonotypes were shared. Even with the large sequencing depth, rarefaction of the sorted-subset datasets indicated that sequencing was incomplete. Pairwise subsampling led to the expectation that sequencing depth would affect the degree of clonotype sharing among donors. Because the study included only a small number of donors, the genetic and exposure-history diversity represented was limited. Estimated clonotype richness was generally larger for naive than for memory subsets. Sampling was restricted to blood, and TCR repertoires in tissues likely differ from the TCR repertoires found in blood.

Donors were healthy HIV-negative adults with no recently reported acute infections or vaccinations. Every donor was a Caucasian adult living in Nashville, Tennessee, USA. CD4+ T cells were enriched through magnetic negative selection, after which naive cells were positively selected on CD45RA and the remaining negative fraction served as the memory subset. After blood collection by leukapheresis, PBMCs were isolated using Ficoll-Histopaque density gradient centrifugation and then cryopreserved in the vapor phase of liquid nitrogen. Analytical flow cytometry was used to check the purity and quantity of every magnetically sorted T cell population. Genomic DNA was isolated from each sorted fraction and quantified by UV absorbance on a Nanodrop 2000c. Turning to this clone: This clone's antigen is unknown. No base-level quality is on record; no much larger clone is a single base apart.

In this chain, TRBV7-2 is recombined with TRBJ1-5, and the D gene may be TRBD1, 5 bases matching. The clonotype comes from a young man in good health. Input material: memory CD4+ T cells sorted from blood. The cell subset or site label on this specimen signifies: CD45RA-negative fraction. The nucleotides are TGTGCCAGCAGCTTAGGGCAGGGATACTTTCAGCCCCAGCATTTT. The encoded protein is CASSLGQGYFQPQHF.